This T cell receptor beta chain was observed in a study of PD-1 blockade in classical Hodgkin lymphoma. Turning to the study itself: Treatment was intravenous nivolumab, 3 mg/kg every 2 weeks, until progression.

After autologous stem cell transplantation all patients relapsed, and prior brentuximab vedotin exposure differed between cohorts. Trimming took 1 base from V and 8 from J, leaving 14 bases between them. Germline V gives CDR1 SQVTM, CDR2 ANQGSEA. This CDR3 has 14 residues. Clones were read by immunoSEQ multiplex PCR, and TCRdb kept only the in-frame ones, dropping some. Of 72,000 or so clones in the sample, 85% to 95% were seen once. Study-level results: Partial responders and progressors had significantly lower baseline TCR diversity. Repertoires differed for reasons still undefined, possibly disease activity or prior therapy. Newly diagnosed patients were said to have less baseline TCR diversity than healthy donors did.

Worth noting for this clone: Antigen: not known.

This receptor was taken from a human donor with classical Hodgkin lymphoma. The chain recombines TRBV29-1 with TRBJ1-4; weak D call: TRBD1 (5 bases). Sample: peripheral blood mononuclear cells (PBMCs), taken at baseline. CDR3 region: CSVEARGGEEKLFF. For the CDR3, the DNA is TGCAGCGTTGAAGCCCGGGGCGGAGAGGAAAAACTGTTTTTT.